This T cell receptor (beta chain) originates from a study of blood T cells in healthy people across ages. Findings and limits, study-wide: With age, beta diversity per million T cells declined roughly linearly, significantly by 30 to 40.

The germline V gene has CDR1 SNHLY and CDR2 FYNNEI. The ends were cut back, 5 bases at V and 0 bases at J, with 8 bases in the middle. The CDR3 consists of 14 residues. It was with a sample-barcoded 5' primer and a J-beta primer mix that a second PCR of about 6 to 12 cycles was run. TCRdb analysed the 5' RACE reads with MiXCR anew, one entry per CDR3 protein. The sample lists some 800,000 distinct CDR3 sequences; 20% to 25% were seen once. As for this clonotype: Its target is not known. A much larger clone sits a single nucleotide away, making a read error possible.

These data also featured in a second study, about T cells of mothers and their children.

The sample comprised blood. The receptor was derived from a boy aged 10-17 years in good health. The chain joins TRBV2 to TRBJ1-5; the D gene is possibly TRBD1 (6 bases). The chain's CDR3 is CASSTDSSNQPQHF. The CDR3 DNA reads TGTGCCAGCAGTACGGACAGTAGCAATCAGCCCCAGCATTTT.